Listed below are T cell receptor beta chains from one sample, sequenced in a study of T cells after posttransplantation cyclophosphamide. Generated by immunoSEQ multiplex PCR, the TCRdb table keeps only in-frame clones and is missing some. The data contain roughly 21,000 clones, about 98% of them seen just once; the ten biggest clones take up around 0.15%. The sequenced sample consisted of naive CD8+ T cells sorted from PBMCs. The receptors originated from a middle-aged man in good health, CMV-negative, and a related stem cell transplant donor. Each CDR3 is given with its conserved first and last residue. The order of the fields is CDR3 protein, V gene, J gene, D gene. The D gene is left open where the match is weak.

CDR3aa: CAWVQGYGYTF
v_gene: TRBV30
j_gene: TRBJ1-2
d_gene: -

CDR3aa: CASSFYRGSEQYF
v_gene: TRBV27
j_gene: TRBJ2-7
d_gene: TRBD1

CDR3aa: CASSLPTSGWGNEQFF
v_gene: TRBV5-6
j_gene: TRBJ2-1
d_gene: TRBD2

CDR3aa: CAWSVDSSYNEQFF
v_gene: TRBV30
j_gene: TRBJ2-1
d_gene: -

CDR3aa: CAWSSTRNNEQFF
v_gene: TRBV30
j_gene: TRBJ2-1
d_gene: -

CDR3aa: CSVTGQSSGFHQPQHF
v_gene: TRBV29-1
j_gene: TRBJ1-5
d_gene: -

CDR3aa: CASGRDRGFLTHGYTF
v_gene: TRBV27
j_gene: TRBJ1-2
d_gene: TRBD1

CDR3aa: CASSFTGNEGQPQHF
v_gene: TRBV5-6
j_gene: TRBJ1-5
d_gene: -

CDR3aa: CASSPIEDRVNTEAFF
v_gene: TRBV5-4
j_gene: TRBJ1-1
d_gene: TRBD1

CDR3aa: CASGREGYNEQFF
v_gene: TRBV27
j_gene: TRBJ2-1
d_gene: TRBD2

CDR3aa: CASSTYRENTEAFF
v_gene: TRBV9
j_gene: TRBJ1-1
d_gene: -

CDR3aa: CASSLLAGDLETQYF
v_gene: TRBV27
j_gene: TRBJ2-5
d_gene: TRBD2

CDR3aa: CASSFGRGFIGYTF
v_gene: TRBV11-1
j_gene: TRBJ1-2
d_gene: TRBD1

CDR3aa: CASRTAGEAFF
v_gene: TRBV6-5
j_gene: TRBJ1-1
d_gene: -

CDR3aa: CASSEGGGLNEQFF
v_gene: TRBV9
j_gene: TRBJ2-1
d_gene: -

CDR3aa: CASSRRQDPVNEQYF
v_gene: TRBV4-2
j_gene: TRBJ2-7
d_gene: -

CDR3aa: CASSQDGHPGLAGEQYF
v_gene: TRBV4-1
j_gene: TRBJ2-7
d_gene: TRBD2

CDR3aa: CATSTMQGGYGYTF
v_gene: TRBV15
j_gene: TRBJ1-2
d_gene: -

CDR3aa: CASSYSGAVMNTEAFF
v_gene: TRBV6-6
j_gene: TRBJ1-1
d_gene: -

CDR3aa: CASSHHTGGRPYTDTQYF
v_gene: TRBV4-2
j_gene: TRBJ2-3
d_gene: TRBD2

CDR3aa: CASSVGAPETQYF
v_gene: TRBV6-1
j_gene: TRBJ2-5
d_gene: -

CDR3aa: CASSQTSTVGNEQFF
v_gene: TRBV14
j_gene: TRBJ2-1
d_gene: -

CDR3aa: CATSREHLDVAAYEQYF
v_gene: TRBV15
j_gene: TRBJ2-7
d_gene: -

CDR3aa: CASSPGTGFKSYYGYTF
v_gene: TRBV5-1
j_gene: TRBJ1-2
d_gene: TRBD1

CDR3aa: CASSLVAGLSTDTQYF
v_gene: TRBV7-3
j_gene: TRBJ2-3
d_gene: -

CDR3aa: CASSLSLGGFYEQYF
v_gene: TRBV27
j_gene: -
d_gene: TRBD2

CDR3aa: CASSRGPVGMNTEAFF
v_gene: TRBV19
j_gene: TRBJ1-1
d_gene: -

CDR3aa: CASSLPGLAGNSEQYF
v_gene: TRBV7-9
j_gene: TRBJ2-7
d_gene: TRBD2

CDR3aa: CASSQEGTRASRSYEQFF
v_gene: TRBV4-3
j_gene: TRBJ2-1
d_gene: -

CDR3aa: CASSLYGQGVYEQYF
v_gene: TRBV28
j_gene: TRBJ2-7
d_gene: TRBD1

CDR3aa: CASRAMAGGAYEQYF
v_gene: TRBV27
j_gene: TRBJ2-7
d_gene: TRBD1

CDR3aa: CASSPADVDYEQYF
v_gene: TRBV4-1
j_gene: TRBJ2-7
d_gene: -

CDR3aa: CASSSSATDTQYF
v_gene: TRBV7-8
j_gene: TRBJ2-3
d_gene: -

CDR3aa: CSVEDSTQPYEQYF
v_gene: TRBV29-1
j_gene: TRBJ2-7
d_gene: -

CDR3aa: CASSFRDTGANVLTF
v_gene: TRBV7-9
j_gene: TRBJ2-6
d_gene: -

CDR3aa: CASSLRTGGRYEQYF
v_gene: TRBV28
j_gene: TRBJ2-7
d_gene: TRBD2

CDR3aa: CASSPTGNTEAFF
v_gene: TRBV9
j_gene: TRBJ1-1
d_gene: -

CDR3aa: CASSAGREVFGELFF
v_gene: TRBV7-9
j_gene: TRBJ2-2
d_gene: TRBD2